These T cell receptor beta chains were read from a single sample in a study of T cell responses to AZD1222 COVID-19 vaccine. The data were produced by immunoSEQ multiplex PCR, yet TCRdb's version contains in-frame clones alone and is incomplete. The table records some 120,000 clones, 70% to 85% of them present only once. The sequenced sample was peripheral blood, obtained 28 days after the second AZD1222 dose. The receptor source for this set is an adult who received the AZD1222 COVID-19 vaccine. Both conserved end residues are part of each CDR3. D genes are given only for firm matches. Size is omitted from some rows. Given values are once, few, many or a class for expanded clones.

>TRBV7-2|TRBJ2-3|few|.
TGTGCCAGCAGCTTAACTGATACGCAGTATTTT
CASSLTDTQYF
>TRBV6-5|TRBJ1-5|.|TRBD1
TGTGCCAGCAGTTACGCGGGACAGCCCGAATGGCCCCAGCATTTT
CASSYAGQPEWPQHF
>TRBV7-3|TRBJ2-5|.|.
TGTGCCAGCAGCCCTTTTGTCTCGGAGACCCAGTACTTC
CASSPFVSETQYF
>TRBV28|TRBJ1-2|.|.
TGTGCCAGCAGTTCCAGGAGTGGCTACACCTTC
CASSSRSGYTF
>TRBV7-3|TRBJ2-2|.|.
TGTGCCAGCAGCTTCGGGGGAGCCCAGAACACCGGGGAGCTGTTTTTT
CASSFGGAQNTGELFF
>TRBV5-8|TRBJ1-2|once|TRBD1
TGTGCCAGCAGCTGGACCCCCCAGGGGGCGCTTTATGGCTACACCTTC
CASSWTPQGALYGYTF
>TRBV10-1|TRBJ2-1|few|.
TGCGCCAGCGGTGGACTTATGAATGAGCAGTTCTTC
CASGGLMNEQFF
>TRBV5-4|TRBJ2-7|.|TRBD1
TGTGCCAGCAGCCGCGGGACAGGGCTCTACGAGCAGTACTTC
CASSRGTGLYEQYF
>TRBV11-2|TRBJ1-4|.|.
TGTGCCAGCAGACAGTCCGGGACAATGGCAACTAATGAAAAACTGTTTTTT
CASRQSGTMATNEKLFF
>TRBV6-5|TRBJ1-5|.|.
TGTGCCACCGAGGGGGGGCAAAATCAGCCCCAGCATTTT
CATEGGQNQPQHF
>TRBV10-3|TRBJ1-6|once|TRBD1
TGTGCCATCAGCGACGGACAGGGTGGAGATTCACCCCTCCACTTT
CAISDGQGGDSPLHF
>TRBV5-4|TRBJ1-1|.|.
TGTGCCAGCAGACCGGGGGCTATGAACACTGAAGCTTTCTTT
CASRPGAMNTEAFF
>TRBV3-1/TRBV3-2|TRBJ1-5|.|TRBD1
TGTGCCAGCAGCTCGGACAGGGGGCTTTCGCCCCAGCATTTT
CASSSDRGLSPQHF
>TRBV29-1|TRBJ1-1|.|.
TGCAGCGTTCCAGGGTTGGGCACTGAAGCTTTCTTT
CSVPGLGTEAFF
>TRBV9|TRBJ2-1|.|TRBD2
TGTGCCAGCAGCGTAGTAAGCGGGGGGGCCAATGAGCAGTTCTTC
CASSVVSGGANEQFF
>TRBV3-1/TRBV3-2|TRBJ1-1|.|.
TGTGCCAGCAGCTCCCGCGGGGGTTTAGGGAACACTGAAGCTTTCTTT
CASSSRGGLGNTEAFF
>TRBV4-3|TRBJ2-1|.|.
TGCGCCAGCAGCCAAGAATCGGCCTACACACACAATGAGCAGTTCTTC
CASSQESAYTHNEQFF
>TRBV7-6|TRBJ1-4|few|.
TGTGCCAGCAGCTTAGGAAGTGGGCAGAGGTTTAATGAAAAACTGTTTTTT
CASSLGSGQRFNEKLFF
>TRBV6-5|TRBJ2-7|.|.
TGTGCCAGCAGCGAGAGACAGACAACCTACGAGCAGTACTTC
CASSERQTTYEQYF
>TRBV6-5|TRBJ2-1|.|TRBD1
TGTGCCAGCAGTCGGGACAGGGTACGAATTGAGCAGTTCTTC
CASSRDRVRIEQFF
>TRBV5-5|TRBJ1-2|.|.
TGTGCCAGCAGCTTGGGAGAAGGAAACTATGGCTACACCTTC
CASSLGEGNYGYTF
>TRBV6-2/TRBV6-3|TRBJ2-3|.|.
TGTGCCAGCAGTACCCGGGACATTCTTTCCCCGCAGTATTTT
CASSTRDILSPQYF
>TRBV5-1|TRBJ2-1|.|TRBD2
TGCGCCAGCAGCTCAGCCGGGACTAGCACCTACAATGAGCAGTTCTTC
CASSSAGTSTYNEQFF
>TRBV5-1|TRBJ1-1|.|.
TGCGCCAGCAGCCCGGGAGGGGTGTCGAACACTGAAGCTTTCTTT
CASSPGGVSNTEAFF
>TRBV24-1|TRBJ2-1|.|.
TGTGCCACCAGTGATGCCAGGGGGGCAAGCTCCTACAATGAGCAGTTCTTC
CATSDARGASSYNEQFF
>TRBV6-5|TRBJ2-1|.|.
TGTGCCAGCAGTCCCCGCGAGTTTAAATACAATGAGCAGTTCTTC
CASSPREFKYNEQFF
>TRBV10-1|TRBJ2-7|once|.
TGCGCCAGCAGTGAGGGCGGTCTAGGCTCCTACGAGCAGTACTTC
CASSEGGLGSYEQYF
>TRBV6-1|TRBJ1-5|.|.
TGTGCCAGCAGTGACGCGACAGGCCCCTATAGCAATCAGCCCCAGCATTTT
CASSDATGPYSNQPQHF
>TRBV28|TRBJ2-3|.|TRBD2
TGTGCCAGCAGTCCCGGGGAGGGCCTTGCTACAGCAGATACGCAGTATTTT
CASSPGEGLATADTQYF
>TRBV2|TRBJ1-2|few|TRBD1
TGTGCCAGCAGTGAGGTCAGGGGGCATGGCTACACCTTC
CASSEVRGHGYTF
>TRBV21-1|TRBJ2-7|once|.
TGTGCCAGCAGCCTTGGGGGTCACGGTTCCTACGAGCAGTACTTC
CASSLGGHGSYEQYF
>TRBV6-2/TRBV6-3|TRBJ2-3|.|.
TGTGCCAGCAGTTACTCGAGGAAACGGGGAGGTATAGATACGCAGTATTTT
CASSYSRKRGGIDTQYF
>TRBV9|TRBJ2-3|.|TRBD2
TGTGCCAGCAGCGTGCAATCAGTAGCGGGGGGGCCTGGTAGGACAGATACGCAGTATTTT
CASSVQSVAGGPGRTDTQYF
>TRBV9|TRBJ2-7|.|.
TGTGCCAGCAGCGTGGACAGGGGACTAGGCGAGCAGTACTTC
CASSVDRGLGEQYF
>TRBV19|TRBJ2-3|.|TRBD2
TGTGCCAGTAGGGGCGGGGGGGTTACAGATACGCAGTATTTT
CASRGGGVTDTQYF
>TRBV6-5|TRBJ1-1|.|TRBD1
TGTGCCAGCAGTTACTGGGGACAGGGGCGAGGGGCCTTTTTT
CASSYWGQGRGAFF
>TRBV5-6|TRBJ1-3|.|.
TGTGCCAGCAGCTTCCGGGGTTTCTCTGGAAACACCATATATTTT
CASSFRGFSGNTIYF
>TRBV3-1/TRBV3-2|TRBJ1-1|.|.
TGTGCCAGCAGCCTTACCAACATGAACACTGAAGCTTTCTTT
CASSLTNMNTEAFF
>TRBV7-2|TRBJ2-5|.|.
TGTGCCAGCAGCTTAGTTGCCGACCAGACCCAGTACTTC
CASSLVADQTQYF
>TRBV29-1|TRBJ1-2|.|.
TGCAGCGTTGCTGGGGGATCTAACTATGGCTACACCTTC
CSVAGGSNYGYTF
>TRBV2|TRBJ2-2|.|.
TGTGCCAGCAGTGGTATTGGGAACACCGGGGAGCTGTTTTTT
CASSGIGNTGELFF
>TRBV4-2|TRBJ2-7|.|.
TGTGCCAGCGGTTGGGGGAACTACGAGCAGTACTTC
CASGWGNYEQYF
>TRBV9|TRBJ1-6|.|TRBD1
TGTGCCAGCAGCGTAACCCGGGACAGCCCTTCACCCCTCCACTTT
CASSVTRDSPSPLHF
>TRBV4-2|TRBJ1-2|few|.
TGTGCCAGCAGCCCGGGACATTTCCTCACCTTC
CASSPGHFLTF
>TRBV7-6|TRBJ1-3|.|.
TGTGCCAGCAGCAAGGACAGCCTCTCTGGAAACACCATATATTTT
CASSKDSLSGNTIYF
>TRBV5-6|TRBJ2-3|.|.
TGTGCCAGCGGTAGTCGGGGGCTCTCAGATACGCAGTATTTT
CASGSRGLSDTQYF
>TRBV19|TRBJ1-2|few|.
TGTGCCTCAGCCACGGGCCTCGATTTCGCCTTC
CASATGLDFAF
>TRBV15|TRBJ1-2|.|.
TGTGCCACCAGCAGCACCGGGGTCTATGGCTACACCTTC
CATSSTGVYGYTF